A selection of T cell receptor beta chains follows, all from one sample in a study of blood T cell repertoires in COVID-19. Repertoires were generated with immunoSEQ multiplex PCR, while TCRdb's copy carries only in-frame clones and drops some. The table records more than 110,000 clones, around nine tenths of them present only once. The source material was peripheral blood. Receptor source: a woman in her forties with acute or convalescent COVID-19. Both conserved end residues are part of each CDR3. The D gene is left open where the match is weak. Size tells how often a clone was seen (once, few, many) or the class of an expanded clone, and some rows leave it out.

d_call: TRBD1
j_call: TRBJ1-5
v_call: TRBV28
clone_size: -
cdr3_nt: TGTGCCAGCAGAATCGGACAGGGATTCCAGCCCCAGCATTTT
cdr3_aa: CASRIGQGFQPQHF

d_call: -
j_call: TRBJ1-2
v_call: TRBV5-1
clone_size: -
cdr3_nt: TGCGCCAGCAGCTTGAGCGGTATTCGCGATGGCTACACCTTC
cdr3_aa: CASSLSGIRDGYTF

d_call: -
j_call: TRBJ2-6
v_call: TRBV7-9
clone_size: few
cdr3_nt: TGTGCCTCTGGAGGGACTGGGGCCAACGTCCTGACTTTC
cdr3_aa: CASGGTGANVLTF

d_call: TRBD1
j_call: TRBJ1-2
v_call: TRBV7-3
clone_size: -
cdr3_nt: TGTGCCAGCAGCTTAAGCTTCTCCGGGACAGATAACTATGGCTACACCTTC
cdr3_aa: CASSLSFSGTDNYGYTF

d_call: TRBD2
j_call: TRBJ2-3
v_call: TRBV2
clone_size: few
cdr3_nt: TGTGCCAGCAGTCTTTCTAGCGGGGGGCCCCCAAGCACAGATACGCAGTATTTT
cdr3_aa: CASSLSSGGPPSTDTQYF

d_call: -
j_call: TRBJ1-4
v_call: TRBV5-4
clone_size: once
cdr3_nt: TGTGCCAGCAGCTTGGAACAGTACGACGAAAAACTGTTTTTT
cdr3_aa: CASSLEQYDEKLFF

d_call: TRBD1
j_call: TRBJ1-1
v_call: TRBV27
clone_size: -
cdr3_nt: TGTGCCAGCAGTCCTTTCGGGACAGTGAACACTGAAGCTTTCTTT
cdr3_aa: CASSPFGTVNTEAFF

d_call: -
j_call: TRBJ1-5
v_call: TRBV5-8
clone_size: -
cdr3_nt: TGTGCCAGCACCCGTCTTTGGGGGCCGTATAGCAATCAGCCCCAGCATTTT
cdr3_aa: CASTRLWGPYSNQPQHF

d_call: TRBD1
j_call: TRBJ1-6
v_call: TRBV18
clone_size: -
cdr3_nt: TGTGCCAGCTCACCGGGACAGGCAGAGAATTCACCCCTCCACTTT
cdr3_aa: CASSPGQAENSPLHF

d_call: -
j_call: TRBJ1-1
v_call: TRBV7-2
clone_size: -
cdr3_nt: TGTGCCAGCAACTTTAAAAGGGGTGTCACTGAAGCTTTCTTT
cdr3_aa: CASNFKRGVTEAFF

d_call: -
j_call: TRBJ2-7
v_call: TRBV5-8
clone_size: -
cdr3_nt: TGTGCCAGCAGCTTGACTCATTCCTACGAGCAGTACTTC
cdr3_aa: CASSLTHSYEQYF

d_call: TRBD1
j_call: TRBJ1-1
v_call: TRBV19
clone_size: once
cdr3_nt: TGTGCCAGTAGTAGGGCAGGGGGCCTAAACACTGAAGCTTTCTTT
cdr3_aa: CASSRAGGLNTEAFF

d_call: TRBD2
j_call: TRBJ2-1
v_call: TRBV29-1
clone_size: -
cdr3_nt: TGCAGCGTTGAAGATCCGGGCGGGGGGAGGTTAACTGAGCAGTTCTTC
cdr3_aa: CSVEDPGGGRLTEQFF

d_call: -
j_call: TRBJ2-1
v_call: TRBV19
clone_size: -
cdr3_nt: TGTGCCAGTAGTCCCGACCCGGGTTCCCGTAATGAGCAGTTCTTC
cdr3_aa: CASSPDPGSRNEQFF

d_call: -
j_call: TRBJ2-4
v_call: TRBV27
clone_size: -
cdr3_nt: TGTGCCAGCAGTCCCCCTGGGGGCCTACTAGCCAAAAACATTCAGTACTTC
cdr3_aa: CASSPPGGLLAKNIQYF

d_call: -
j_call: TRBJ1-1
v_call: TRBV7-6
clone_size: -
cdr3_nt: TGTGCCAGCAGCTTGGGGACATTGGGGAACACTGAAGCTTTCTTT
cdr3_aa: CASSLGTLGNTEAFF

d_call: -
j_call: TRBJ2-2
v_call: TRBV2
clone_size: -
cdr3_nt: TGTGCCAGCAACCCGGAGGTGTTTTCATATTCGAACACCGGGGAGCTGTTTTTT
cdr3_aa: CASNPEVFSYSNTGELFF

d_call: -
j_call: TRBJ2-4
v_call: TRBV6-5
clone_size: few
cdr3_nt: TGTGCCAGCAGTTCTGTGGGGCAGACAGCCAAAAACATTCAGTACTTC
cdr3_aa: CASSSVGQTAKNIQYF

d_call: -
j_call: TRBJ1-5
v_call: TRBV28
clone_size: -
cdr3_nt: TGTGCCAGCAGTTTACGGGGGGACAATCAGCCCCAGCATTTT
cdr3_aa: CASSLRGDNQPQHF

d_call: -
j_call: TRBJ2-7
v_call: TRBV11-2
clone_size: once
cdr3_nt: TGTGCCAGCAGCTTACAGACCGGAGGGGTCTACGAGCAGTACTTC
cdr3_aa: CASSLQTGGVYEQYF

d_call: TRBD1
j_call: TRBJ1-6
v_call: TRBV6-4
clone_size: -
cdr3_nt: TGTGCCAGCAGTGAGACCACAGGGGGTAATTCACCCCTCCACTTT
cdr3_aa: CASSETTGGNSPLHF

d_call: -
j_call: TRBJ1-5
v_call: TRBV15
clone_size: -
cdr3_nt: TGTGCCACCAGCAGAGATTATAGCAATCAGCCCCAGCATTTT
cdr3_aa: CATSRDYSNQPQHF

d_call: TRBD1
j_call: TRBJ1-1
v_call: TRBV7-9
clone_size: -
cdr3_nt: TGTGCCAGCAGCTTAGCGGAACAGGGGACCGCTGAAGCTTTCTTT
cdr3_aa: CASSLAEQGTAEAFF

d_call: TRBD1
j_call: TRBJ2-5
v_call: TRBV5-1
clone_size: -
cdr3_nt: TGCGCCAGCAGCTGGCACTCTGGACAGGGGCAAGAGACCCAGTACTTC
cdr3_aa: CASSWHSGQGQETQYF

d_call: TRBD1
j_call: TRBJ1-1
v_call: TRBV7-9
clone_size: -
cdr3_nt: TGTGCCAGCAGCTTGCAAGGACAGGCGGCCACTGAAGCTTTCTTT
cdr3_aa: CASSLQGQAATEAFF